Included here is one T cell receptor (beta chain) sequence, with context. The CDR3 runs 14 residues. The V gene lost 7 bases and the J gene lost 3 bases, with 16 bases spanning the gap. The source of the sample is a study of blood T cells in healthy people across ages. The authors ran a second PCR of about 7 to 11 cycles using a sample-barcoded 5' primer and a J-beta primer mix. TCRdb ran MiXCR on the 5' RACE reads and lists one entry per CDR3 protein. The sample has 1.5 million to 2 million distinct CDR3 sequences, roughly 27% seen once. V and J are TRBV12-3 or TRBV12-4 and TRBJ2-7, with D tentatively TRBD1 (5 bases). The sample comprised blood. This TCR derives from a woman aged 30 to 39 in good health. The DNA of the CDR3 is TGTGCCAGCACGGACGGGTCCAGGGTCTACGAGCAGTACTTC. This translates into CASTDGSRVYEQYF.